This T cell receptor beta chain was recorded in a study of Graves' ophthalmopathy and Graves' hyperthyroidism. Study outcomes and limitations: Blood shared most expanded thyroid clonotypes above 0.001 frequency.

From RNA, the CDR3 regions of TCR beta chains were amplified and sequenced. Second-round multiplex PCR came after first-round RT-PCR with HTBI primers. TCRdb re-called the multiplex PCR reads through MiXCR, storing one row per CDR3 protein. The table lists some 750,000 distinct CDR3 sequences, approximately 40% of them singletons. In this sample, this clonotype turned up a few times. Its antigen is unknown. CDR1 and CDR2 from the germline V gene are SGHTA and FQGNSA. V was pared by 8 bases and J by 1 base, with 10 bases of the junction left unmatched. The CDR3 totals 16 residues. CAS ≥3, NOSPECS ≥4, moderate-to-severe activity and duration under 3 months marked donors with ophthalmopathy. Certain patients, namely those with other autoimmune diseases, uncontrolled infections, pregnancy or lactation, were excluded. Diagnosis was based on clinical symptoms, serum thyroxine, TRAb, thyroid ultrasound and orbital computed tomography.

The specimen was peripheral blood. The origin of this receptor is an adult man with Graves' ophthalmopathy. The chain couples TRBV7-2 to TRBJ2-2, with TRBD2 matching over 7 bases. CDR3 in amino acids: CASCPLGGKNTGELFF. The CDR3 coding sequence is TGTGCCAGCTGCCCCCTCGGGGGGAAGAACACCGGGGAGCTGTTTTTT.